Below are 3 T cell receptor beta chains sequenced from a single sample in a study of blood T cell repertoires in COVID-19. The protocol was immunoSEQ multiplex PCR, while the TCRdb copy is restricted to in-frame clones and leaves out a portion. This table has about 100,000 clones, less than 90% appearing once. The sequenced sample was peripheral blood. All receptors derive from a man aged 25-40 years in a cohort sampled during active COVID-19.

This clone appeared a single time. The rearrangement joins TRBV28 to TRBJ1-2; the D is unclear. The CDR3 loop spans 12 amino acids. Germline V lookup: CDR1 MDHEN, CDR2 SYDVKM. V dropped 2 bases and J dropped 5 bases, with 6 bases sitting between them. The CDR3 loop is CASSLPQYGYTF. DNA for the CDR3: TGTGCCAGCAGTTTACCACAGTATGGCTACACCTTC.

The chain links TRBV4-1 to TRBJ2-1; the match to TRBD2 covers 10 bases. The CDR3 has 17 amino acids. After removal of 0 bases from V and 8 bases from J, the junction contained 10 bases not matched to a gene. Germline CDR1 reads MGHRA; CDR2 reads YSYEKL. The CDR3 DNA sequence: TGCGCCAGCAGCCAAGATGGAAGCGGGGGGGCATCATATGAGCAGTTCTTC. Protein sequence: CASSQDGSGGASYEQFF.

The chain combines TRBV29-1 with TRBJ1-6, with a possible D match to TRBD1 (5 bases). CDR1 is SQVTM, CDR2 ANQGSEA, per germline. The V gene lost 7 bases and the J gene lost 3 bases, with 19 bases spanning the gap. The CDR3 loop spans 16 amino acids. The CDR3 DNA sequence: TGCAGCGCCCCCGGGGGGGAGGGCCTCTATAATTCACCCCTCCACTTT. This sequence encodes CSAPGGEGLYNSPLHF.